Listed below are T cell receptor beta chains from one sample, sequenced in a study of radiation and T cells in renal cell carcinoma. Assay: immunoSEQ multiplex PCR; the TCRdb copy retains only in-frame clones and omits some. Of more than 65,000 clones in the sample, 65% to 90% were seen once. Sequences were derived from blood, sampled from a patient whose treatment included radiotherapy and nephrectomy. These receptors were collected from a woman in her forties or fifties with renal cell carcinoma. Each CDR3 is given without its conserved first and last residue.

v_call	j_call	cdr3_aa
TRBV6-6	TRBJ1-1	ASSPGTGGYTEAF
TRBV7-2	TRBJ1-1	ASSPGQGRGNTEAF
TRBV2	TRBJ2-5	ASSPSTEETQY
TRBV28	TRBJ2-1	ASSLSGSGDPREF
TRBV5-4	TRBJ2-2	ASSTQTQGKTGELF
TRBV18	TRBJ2-5	ASSPPGQIEETQY
TRBV5-1	TRBJ1-6	ASSLIGQGGNSPLH
TRBV10-3	TRBJ2-7	AISDRAGVGSYEQY
TRBV18	TRBJ2-7	ASSAGTASSYEQY
TRBV7-9	TRBJ2-1	ASCDQGRGSYNEQF
TRBV5-5	TRBJ1-1	ASSPGGENTEAF
TRBV4-1	TRBJ2-7	ASSLPGQGAYEQY
TRBV4-2	TRBJ2-7	ASSQAPSRLAGGPYEQY
TRBV27	TRBJ2-7	ASSPPGQGLSYEQY
TRBV9	TRBJ2-3	ASSVEGGRRLNTQY
TRBV19	TRBJ1-4	ASSSPGQGATNEKLF
TRBV28	TRBJ1-1	ASSMGRVRAF
TRBV6-4	TRBJ1-6	ASSETGVNSPLH
TRBV5-1	TRBJ2-1	ASSLDLSSYNEQF
TRBV18	TRBJ1-4	ASSPGRVNEKLF
TRBV6-5	TRBJ1-3	ASSYVPRGGNTIY
TRBV30	TRBJ1-2	AWSGQGRAYGYT
TRBV21-1	TRBJ2-7	ASSKGMNGDRGTYEQY
TRBV6-1	TRBJ1-5	ASTLGGGQPQH
TRBV19	TRBJ1-2	ASSTNPLHGYT
TRBV20-1	TRBJ1-2	SQGSYGYT
TRBV2	TRBJ1-4	ASSLQGLTNEKLF
TRBV2	TRBJ2-7	ATGTRAHEQY
TRBV7-9	TRBJ2-1	ASSLPGDRLNEQF
TRBV6-5	TRBJ2-7	ASSLQPEGRGEQY
TRBV19	TRBJ2-6	ASRGRGNSGANVLT
TRBV19	TRBJ2-5	ASKSGRGRPETQY
TRBV4-3	TRBJ2-2	ASSQEGQRIPGELF
TRBV6-5	TRBJ2-1	ASKRDYLSEQF
TRBV19	TRBJ2-7	ASSAGSLAWYEQY
TRBV28	TRBJ2-2	ASSPNDRATGELF
TRBV21-1	TRBJ1-1	ASNREWQPGLSEAF
TRBV7-3	TRBJ2-2	ASSLTHRLAGDTGELF
TRBV15	TRBJ1-2	ATSRDRVPRSYT
TRBV2	TRBJ2-2	ASSGGANTGELF
TRBV5-4	TRBJ2-1	ASSLLRDSRGDEQF
TRBV6-5	TRBJ2-4	ASSPTSGEYIQY
TRBV5-4	TRBJ1-1	ASSTGQGTAEAF
TRBV18	TRBJ2-1	ASSPVQGLEQF
TRBV4-1	TRBJ2-3	ASSQYGLGADTQY
TRBV7-9	TRBJ2-3	ASSFVQGFGPDTQY
TRBV7-2	TRBJ2-1	ASSFGLADNEQF
TRBV18	TRBJ2-1	ASSPSQPGSSYNEQF
TRBV28	TRBJ2-7	ASRSGGVSSYEQY
TRBV6-5	TRBJ1-1	ASRGDRVAF
TRBV5-6	TRBJ1-1	ASSFTGELLRTEAF
TRBV15	TRBJ2-1	ATSGAGEANEQF
TRBV6-1	TRBJ2-5	ASTLSRGYQETQY
TRBV21-1	TRBJ2-7	ASSKETGNGMAYEQY
TRBV5-1	TRBJ2-3	ASRSGAEGTDTQY
TRBV12-5	TRBJ2-2	ASGRGTENTGELF
TRBV7-3	TRBJ2-1	ASSLQPDHNEQF
TRBV5-4	TRBJ2-3	ASSLGSSGGSTDTQY